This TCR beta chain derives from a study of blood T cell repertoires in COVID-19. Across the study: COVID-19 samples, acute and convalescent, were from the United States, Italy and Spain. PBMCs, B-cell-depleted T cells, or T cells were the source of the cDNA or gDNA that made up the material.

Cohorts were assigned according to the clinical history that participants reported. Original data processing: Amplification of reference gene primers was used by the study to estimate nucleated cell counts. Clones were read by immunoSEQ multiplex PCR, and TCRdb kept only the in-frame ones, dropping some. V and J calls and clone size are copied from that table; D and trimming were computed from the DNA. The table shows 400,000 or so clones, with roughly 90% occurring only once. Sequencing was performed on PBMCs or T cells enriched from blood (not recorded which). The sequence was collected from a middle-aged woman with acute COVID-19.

CDR3 sequence reads: CASTMNYRDSFHSSGANVLTF. For the CDR3, the DNA is TGTGCCAGCACAATGAATTATCGGGACAGTTTTCACAGCTCTGGGGCCAACGTCCTGACTTTC. The rearrangement uses TRBV4-2 and TRBJ2-6; 7 nucleotides line up with TRBD1. The length of the CDR3 is 21 residues. With 7 bases clipped from V and 0 bases from J, the junction kept 21 bases outside the gene matches. The germline gives CDR1 LGHNA, CDR2 YNFKEQ.